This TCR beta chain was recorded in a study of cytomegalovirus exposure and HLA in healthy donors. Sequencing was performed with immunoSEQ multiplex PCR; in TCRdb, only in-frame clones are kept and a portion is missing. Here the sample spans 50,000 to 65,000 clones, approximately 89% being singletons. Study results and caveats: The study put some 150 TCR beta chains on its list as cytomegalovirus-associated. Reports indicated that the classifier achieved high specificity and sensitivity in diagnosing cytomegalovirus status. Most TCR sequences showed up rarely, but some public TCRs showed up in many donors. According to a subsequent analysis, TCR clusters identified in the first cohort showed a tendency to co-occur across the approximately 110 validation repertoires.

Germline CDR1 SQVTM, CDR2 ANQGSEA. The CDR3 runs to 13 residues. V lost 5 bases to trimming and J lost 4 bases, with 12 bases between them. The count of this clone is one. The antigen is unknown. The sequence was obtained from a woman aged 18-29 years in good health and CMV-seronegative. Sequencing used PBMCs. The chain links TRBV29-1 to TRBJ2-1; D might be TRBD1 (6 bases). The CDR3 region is CSVPGQRYNEQFF. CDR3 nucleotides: TGCAGCGTTCCAGGACAGAGATACAATGAGCAGTTCTTC.